Described below is a single TCR beta chain sequence and its context. Its antigen is as yet unknown. The sequenced template was RNA, covering the TCR beta CDR3 region. RT-PCR with HTBI primers came first, then second-round multiplex PCR. TCRdb analysed the multiplex PCR reads with MiXCR anew, one entry per CDR3 protein. The table includes some 360,000 distinct CDR3 sequences, about 18% detected once. The authors isolated PBMCs from around 10 ml of fresh peripheral blood. Trimming removed 6 bases at V and 4 bases at J, with 9 bases between. This CDR3 region has 12 residues. This sample was taken from a study of Graves' ophthalmopathy and Graves' hyperthyroidism. Background on the study: Peripheral blood sampling preceded any treatment and occurred at initial diagnosis. The study, taken as a whole, reports: Ophthalmopathy cases were distinguished from stable hyperthyroidism by a 13-signature model, reaching 85% to 90% sensitivity and approximately 81% specificity. Most expanded clonotypes from thyroid (those above 0.001 frequency) were also found in blood.

This TCR was recovered from an adult woman with stable Graves' hyperthyroidism. V is TRBV12-3 or TRBV12-4 and J is TRBJ1-2; D is unresolved. The sequenced sample consisted of peripheral blood. CDR3 DNA sequence: TGTGCCAGCAGGAGCCGCTCCTATGGCTACACCTTC. This translates into CASRSRSYGYTF.